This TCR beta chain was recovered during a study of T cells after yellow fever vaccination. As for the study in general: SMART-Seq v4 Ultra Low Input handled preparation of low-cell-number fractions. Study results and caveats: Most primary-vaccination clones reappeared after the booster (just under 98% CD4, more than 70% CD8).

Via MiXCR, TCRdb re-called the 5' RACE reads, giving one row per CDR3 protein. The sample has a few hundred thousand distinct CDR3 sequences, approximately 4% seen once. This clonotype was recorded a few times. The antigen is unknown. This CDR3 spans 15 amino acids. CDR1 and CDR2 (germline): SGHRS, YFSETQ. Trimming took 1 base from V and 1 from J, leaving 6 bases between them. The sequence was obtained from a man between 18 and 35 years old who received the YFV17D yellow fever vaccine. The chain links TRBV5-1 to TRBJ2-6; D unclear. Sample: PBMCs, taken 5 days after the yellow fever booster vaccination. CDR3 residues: CASSLPESGANVLTF. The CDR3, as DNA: TGCGCCAGCAGCTTGCCAGAGTCTGGGGCCAACGTCCTGACTTTC. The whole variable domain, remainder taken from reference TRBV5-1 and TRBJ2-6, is KAGVTQTPRYLIKTRGQQVTLSCSPISGHRSVSWYQQTPGQGLQFLFEYFSETQRNKGNFPGRFSGRQFSNSRSEMNVSTLELGDSALYLCASSLPESGANVLTFGAGSRLTVL.